This T cell receptor beta chain was recovered during a study of cytotoxic CD8 clonotypes in ibrutinib-treated CLL. Study results and limitations: Exceeding age-matched healthy donors, baseline clonality also tracked the counts of circulating CD8+ T cells.

Approximately 2 micrograms of genomic DNA (from cryopreserved PBMCs) were used for TCR beta libraries. Sequencing was performed with immunoSEQ multiplex PCR; in TCRdb, only in-frame clones are kept and a portion is missing. The data show over 130,000 clones, around 82% seen once. Germline V gene data show CDR1 as MDHEN and CDR2 as SYDVKM. V dropped 2 bases and J dropped 8 bases, with 7 bases sitting between them. The CDR3 covers 12 residues. As regards this clone: Antigen: not known.

The specimen comprised PBMCs, sampled after 36 months of ibrutinib treatment. The sequence derives from a human donor with chronic lymphocytic leukemia. The genes are TRBV28 and TRBJ2-1, with D unclear. The CDR3 is CASSLANDEQFF. Written as DNA, the CDR3 is TGTGCCAGCAGTTTAGCCAACGATGAGCAGTTCTTC.